This TCR beta chain was profiled in a study of identical twins listed by TCRdb under 2016. Some background on the complete study: The study deep-sequenced TCR alpha and beta repertoires from monozygotic twins, unrelated adults of various ages and cord blood to test whether fetal clonotypes persist. To rule out contamination, replicate twin experiments were performed at different times with different library preparation protocols.

Every donor in the study was a healthy Caucasian. The paper's findings and limits, for the study overall: Because the same donors could not be followed over many years, conclusions were based on cross-sectional statistical analysis. In monozygotic twins, out-of-frame TCR alpha sharing was systematically underestimated by recombination models, although the models agreed with sharing between unrelated individuals. Compared with coincidental sharing between unrelated individuals, an excess of low generation-probability sequences was observed among out-of-frame TCR alpha sequences shared between twins. The excess sharing between twins in beta out-of-frame sequences was weaker because fewer shared sequences reduced the signal-to-noise ratio. Invariant T cells such as MAIT and iNKT could partly confound zero-insertion analyses, though diverse VJ usage argued against this for most clonotypes. Abundant cord blood beta clonotypes had fewer insertions, young adult naive repertoires showed a similar but weaker trend, and memory repertoires showed no such trend.

CDR1 KGHSH and CDR2 LQKENI were looked up in the germline V gene. The CDR3 starts with the cysteine, ends with the phenylalanine, and has 16 residues. This entry keeps only the CDR3 DNA: 48 bases, framed from base 1. Relative to germline, V is missing 2 bases and J is missing 1 base, with 3 bases of the junction outside any gene match. The receptor library was made with 5' RACE. For sequencing, an Illumina HiSeq 2000 was employed. Template switching introduced a universal primer binding site; the final cDNA contained a unique molecular identifier, enabling accurate counting of TCR cDNA molecules. Specific primers in the conserved constant-segment region were used to synthesize first-strand cDNA for TCR alpha and beta chains. Each cDNA library was double barcoded, with a SMART-Mk sample barcode plus Illumina barcodes, to control for contamination. TruSeq adapter sequences along with Illumina sample barcodes were introduced in two successive PCR steps. Sequencing of the TCR alpha and beta cDNA libraries was done on the Illumina HiSeq platform using custom primers. The original methods were these. Unique molecular identifiers were extracted from raw reads with MiGEC, and CDR3 positions were determined with MiXCR. For each individual, recombination models were inferred using an EM algorithm with the repgenHMM and IGoR tools. Shared clonotype analysis was performed with the tcR package in R, normalizing sharing by the product of cloneset sizes. To study raw recombination without the effects of thymic and clonal selection, out-of-frame nonproductive sequences were analyzed. Using fastp at Q25 and MiXCR, TCRdb reprocessed the public reads and kept productive beta chains. Rows with a matching CDR3 protein are joined into one entry that keeps the most common DNA and genes. These V and J calls derive from TCRdb rather than the authors' analysis. The sample profile shows around 1.7 million distinct CDR3 sequences; about 30% of them were found once. More than 0.25% of the sample is taken by the ten largest.

This clonotype occurred many times. The antigen this receptor binds is unknown. The sample holds no much larger clone one base away, and base qualities are not on file. The receptor chain draws on TRBV18 and TRBJ2-4; 9 bases in the middle match TRBD2. This receptor was taken from a newborn girl in good health. The sequenced sample was cord blood. CDR3 protein: CASSPSLAGAKNIQYF. The base sequence is TGTGCCAGCTCACCAAGTCTAGCGGGGGCCAAAAACATTCAGTACTTC.